These T cell receptor beta chains were read from a single sample in a study of T-cell reconstitution after alpha-beta-depleted transplantation in children. TCRdb re-called the PCR reads through MiXCR, storing one row per CDR3 protein. The profile shows about 300,000 distinct CDR3 sequences, 9.5% to 13% of them singletons. The sample consisted of PBMCs, taken before TCRalphabeta/CD19-depleted stem cell transplant. The receptor set was obtained from a boy under two years old with acute myeloid leukemia, due to receive a stem cell transplant. The CDR3 runs from the conserved cysteine through the conserved F or W. The D gene is left open where the match is weak. Part of the rows lack a size; the others show once, few, many or a class for expanded clones.

TRBJ2-7,TRBV19,-,-,CASSMGGNEQYF,TGTGCCAGTAGTATGGGCGGGAACGAGCAGTACTTC
TRBJ2-3,TRBV5-6,TRBD1,many,CASSLGRGLNTQYF,TGTGCCAGCAGCTTGGGCAGGGGGCTGAATACGCAGTATTTT
TRBJ1-6,TRBV20-1,TRBD1,many,CSARIQGENSPLHF,TGCAGTGCCAGAATCCAGGGGGAGAATTCACCCCTCCACTTT
TRBJ1-1,TRBV28,-,many,CASSPGHNTEAFF,TGTGCCAGCAGTCCCGGACACAACACTGAAGCTTTCTTT
TRBJ1-1,TRBV7-3,-,many,CASSLNRAMNTEAFF,TGTGCCAGCAGCTTAAATCGGGCGATGAACACTGAAGCTTTCTTT
TRBJ2-7,TRBV5-1,-,many,CASKGSEQYF,TGCGCCAGCAAGGGGAGCGAGCAGTACTTC
TRBJ2-5,TRBV6-1,-,few,CASSEYGRPFQETQYF,TGTGCCAGCAGTGAGTACGGCAGACCCTTTCAAGAGACCCAGTACTTC
TRBJ2-7,TRBV5-4,TRBD2,-,CASSLLAGDLEQYF,TGTGCCAGCAGCTTGCTAGCGGGAGATCTCGAGCAGTACTTC
TRBJ2-1,TRBV7-2,TRBD2,many,CASSLRIGTRQNEQFF,TGTGCCAGCAGCTTAAGGATAGGGACTAGGCAGAATGAGCAGTTCTTC
TRBJ2-7,TRBV11-2,-,many,CASSPTFSYEQYF,TGTGCCAGCAGCCCCACCTTTTCCTACGAGCAGTACTTC
TRBJ1-1,TRBV20-1,-,-,CSARVPGGTEAFF,TGCAGTGCTAGAGTCCCGGGGGGCACTGAAGCTTTCTTT
TRBJ2-6,TRBV15,-,few,CATSRRKDGANVLTF,TGTGCCACCAGCAGACGGAAGGACGGGGCCAACGTCCTGACTTTC
TRBJ2-1,TRBV6-1,TRBD1,many,CASSETQGAIAYNEQFF,TGTGCCAGCAGTGAAACTCAGGGGGCGATCGCCTACAATGAGCAGTTCTTC
TRBJ2-4,TRBV20-1,TRBD1,few,CSARDRAINIQYF,TGCAGTGCTAGGGACAGGGCCATAAACATTCAGTACTTC
TRBJ2-2,TRBV24-1,TRBD1,many,CATSDRTGANTGELFF,TGTGCCACCAGTGATAGGACAGGCGCGAACACCGGGGAGCTGTTTTTT
TRBJ2-7,TRBV12-3/TRBV12-4,TRBD1,-,CASSLMTGAYEQYF,TGTGCCAGCAGCCTTATGACAGGGGCCTACGAGCAGTACTTC
TRBJ1-2,TRBV12-3/TRBV12-4,-,many,CASTPWQSYGYTF,TGTGCCAGCACCCCCTGGCAGTCTTATGGCTACACCTTC
TRBJ2-4,TRBV20-1,-,-,CSARVGDKNIQYF,TGCAGTGCTAGAGTAGGGGACAAAAACATTCAGTACTTC